The 29 T cell receptor beta chains below all came from one sample that was sequenced in a study of blood T cell repertoires in COVID-19. Clones were sequenced by immunoSEQ multiplex PCR, and TCRdb holds only the in-frame ones, with some missing. The table records roughly 200,000 clones, roughly 90% of them present only once. Source material: PBMCs or T cells enriched from blood (not recorded which). These receptors originate from a woman aged 25 to 39 who had been exposed to COVID-19.

V gene TRBV27 combines with J gene TRBJ2-2; D possibly corresponds to TRBD2 (6 bases). CDR1 and CDR2 (germline): MNHEY, SMNVEV (reference sequence). CDR3 length equals 16 residues. The V end lost 1 base, the J end lost 0 bases, and 9 bases lay between the germline ends. CDR3 nucleotide sequence: TGTGCCAGCAGTTTATACGGGGGTCCGAACACCGGGGAGCTGTTTTTT. Protein: CASSLYGGPNTGELFF.

V and J are TRBV5-1 and TRBJ1-6, with TRBD1 matching over 7 bases. CDR1 and CDR2 (germline): SGHRS, YFSETQ. The CDR3 contains 15 residues. J gave up 12 bases and V 7 bases, and 16 bases lay outside the gene matches. The CDR3 region has the DNA TGCGCCAGCGCAACCGGGACAGCGGAATTCAAACCCCTCCACTTT. Translated: CASATGTAEFKPLHF. Combining the CDR3 with reference TRBV5-1 and TRBJ1-6 gives the whole variable domain KAGVTQTPRYLIKTRGQQVTLSCSPISGHRSVSWYQQTPGQGLQFLFEYFSETQRNKGNFPGRFSGRQFSNSRSEMNVSTLELGDSALYLCASATGTAEFKPLHFGNGTRLTVT.

The chain couples TRBV19 to TRBJ1-2; 7 bases line up with TRBD1. There are 14 residues in the CDR3. Germline V gene sequence: CDR1 LNHDA, CDR2 SQIVND (reference sequence). The V and J ends lost 5 bases and 2 bases, in that order; junction bases with no gene match: 5. CDR3 residues: CASSARDSNYGYTF. CDR3 sequence (DNA): TGTGCCAGTAGTGCCCGGGACAGCAACTATGGCTACACCTTC.

The rearrangement uses TRBV3-1 (or the pseudogene TRBV3-2) and TRBJ2-7, with TRBD2 matching over 14 bases. The CDR3 has 16 amino acids. From germline, CDR1 is LGHDT and CDR2 YNNKEL (reference sequence). Unmatched junction bases numbered 3, after V lost 3 bases and J lost 2 bases. The CDR3 protein is CASSQTSGGATYEQYF. The CDR3 nucleotides are TGTGCCAGCAGCCAGACTAGCGGGGGGGCGACCTACGAGCAGTACTTC.

The V call is TRBV5-8, the J call TRBJ2-7, with 8 bases that match TRBD2. The CDR3 runs to 14 residues. CDR1 SGHTS and CDR2 YDEGEE come from the germline V gene. With 3 bases clipped from V and 1 base from J, the junction kept 3 bases outside the gene matches. The CDR3 loop reads CASSWGGGSYEQYF. The CDR3 DNA sequence: TGTGCCAGCAGCTGGGGCGGGGGGTCCTACGAGCAGTACTTC.

The CDR3 here is CASKPQGSGNTIYF. CDR3 coding DNA: TGTGCCAGCAAACCCCAGGGAAGTGGAAACACCATATATTTT. This sequence joins TRBV19 and TRBJ1-3; a weak D match, TRBD1 (5 bases). The germline gives CDR1 LNHDA, CDR2 SQIVND (reference sequence). This CDR3 has 14 residues. Trimming took off 9 bases at V and 3 bases at J, with 15 bases between the two ends.

The V call is TRBV10-2, the J call TRBJ1-2, with TRBD1 as a possible D gene (5 bases). The germline gives CDR1 WSHSY, CDR2 SAAADI. This CDR3 contains 14 residues. V lost 4 bases and J 3 bases, leaving 12 bases between the germline ends. CDR3 sequence reads: CASSGQGGDYGYTF. CDR3 nucleotide sequence: TGCGCCAGCAGTGGTCAGGGAGGAGACTATGGCTACACCTTC.

This clone has a single count. The chain employs TRBV27 and TRBJ1-6; TRBD1 agrees at 7 bases. Germline CDR1 and CDR2: MNHEY and SMNVEV (reference sequence). CDR3 length: 17 amino acids. Trimming cost V 2 bases and J 9 bases; bases outside gene matches: 13. CDR3 protein: CASSLPQRQGPISPLHF. The CDR3 DNA reads TGTGCCAGCAGTTTACCCCAACGACAGGGTCCAATTTCACCCCTCCACTTT.

The V and J genes are TRBV18 and TRBJ2-5; D is ambiguous. The CDR3 extends over 13 amino acids. CDR1 and CDR2 from the germline V gene are KGHSH and LQKENI. V was clipped by 4 bases and J by 2 bases, with 8 bases between them. The CDR3 DNA is TGTGCCAGCTCACAACGGGTACAAGAGACCCAGTACTTC. Protein: CASSQRVQETQYF.

This clone was seen more than once but under ten times. The chain has TRBV5-6 and TRBJ1-3, with D perhaps TRBD1 (5 bases). The germline gives CDR1 SGHDT, CDR2 YYEEEE. Trimming pared 4 bases from V and 0 bases from J, leaving 20 bases between. The CDR3 is 18 amino acids. The CDR3 region has the DNA TGTGCCAGCAGCGCGAATATCCGACAGCTTGACTCTGGAAACACCATATATTTT. The encoded protein is CASSANIRQLDSGNTIYF.

This chain links TRBV5-1 with TRBJ2-1, with a weak D call TRBD2 (7 bases). The CDR3 runs 17 residues. Germline values: CDR1 SGHRS, CDR2 YFSETQ. V was shortened by 1 base and J by 7 bases, with 21 bases between the two germline ends. The CDR3 DNA reads as TGCGCCAGCAGCTTGACTGTGTACGGGGGGCCGCGGAATGAGCAGTTCTTC. Translated, it gives CASSLTVYGGPRNEQFF.

The rearrangement joins TRBV24-1 to TRBJ1-2, with a weak D call TRBD1 (5 bases). Trimming left V 7 bases short and J 8 bases short, with 16 bases between. The CDR3 spans 13 residues. Germline values: CDR1 KGHDR, CDR2 SFDVKD. CDR3 region: CATRADGGGGYTF. For the CDR3, the DNA is TGTGCCACCAGAGCCGACGGGGGAGGGGGCTACACCTTC.

The V call is TRBV2, the J call TRBJ2-7; 11 bases agree with TRBD2. This CDR3 spans 14 amino acids. Germline loops: CDR1 SNHLY, CDR2 FYNNEI. J was trimmed by 2 bases and V by 6 bases; bases with no gene match: 3. The CDR3, as DNA: TGTGCCAGCAGGCAACTAGCGGGGGCCTACGAGCAGTACTTC. It specifies CASRQLAGAYEQYF.

This clone appeared a few times. The chain employs TRBV6-5 and TRBJ1-4; D is uncertain. The CDR3 length is 14 residues. V shed 8 bases and J shed 7 bases, with 17 bases lying between them. Germline values: CDR1 MNHEY, CDR2 SVGAGI. The CDR3 is CASCLRGSGEKLFF. The DNA of the CDR3 is TGTGCCAGCTGCCTGCGGGGTTCGGGTGAAAAACTGTTTTTT.

The gene calls are TRBV5-4 and TRBJ1-2; 8 bases line up with TRBD1. Trimming took 6 bases from V and 8 from J; bases not matched to a gene: 12. Germline V lookup: CDR1 SGHNT, CDR2 YYREEE (reference sequence). This CDR3 has 14 residues. The CDR3 region has the DNA TGTGCCAGCAACCCAGGGGGCGGTAACGGGGGCTACACCTTC. Its protein product is CASNPGGGNGGYTF. Full variable domain (missing parts from reference TRBV5-4 and TRBJ1-2): ETGVTQSPTHLIKTRGQQVTLRCSSQSGHNTVSWYQQALGQGPQFIFQYYREEENGRGNFPPRFSGLQFPNYSSELNVNALELDDSALYLCASNPGGGNGGYTFGSGTRLTVV.

The chain employs TRBV7-9 and TRBJ2-1; 10 positions agree with TRBD2. Germline-derived CDR1 and CDR2 are SEHNR and FQNEAQ (reference sequence). V trimming: 5 bases; J trimming: 4 bases; junction bases outside the gene matches: 8. The CDR3 is made up of 16 amino acids. Written as DNA, the CDR3 is TGTGCCAGCAGCCAGTATGGACTAGCGGAGTACAATGAGCAGTTCTTC. Translating gives CASSQYGLAEYNEQFF.

The chain recombines TRBV5-1 with TRBJ2-6; TRBD1 is a possible D gene (6 bases). Trimming shortened V by 4 bases and J by 0 bases, and 20 bases separated the two germline ends. The germline gives CDR1 SGHRS, CDR2 YFSETQ. This CDR3 is 19 amino acids long. The chain's CDR3 is CASSHGPTGGASGANVLTF. The CDR3 DNA is TGCGCCAGCAGCCACGGACCGACAGGCGGTGCCTCTGGGGCCAACGTCCTGACTTTC.

V gene TRBV5-1 combines with J gene TRBJ1-1; D is unclear. This CDR3 has 13 residues. Germline V gene sequence: CDR1 SGHRS, CDR2 YFSETQ. Between the trimmed V and J ends, which lost 4 bases and 0 bases, there was a span of 7 bases. The DNA for the CDR3 is TGCGCCAGCAGCACTACGGTGAACACTGAAGCTTTCTTT. Translation: CASSTTVNTEAFF.

The chain carries TRBV11-2 and TRBJ2-4, with D uncertain. V lost 6 bases, J lost 1 base, and 10 bases lay in between. The CDR3 runs to 14 residues. The V gene's germline CDR1 is SGHAT and CDR2 FQNNGV. The CDR3 nucleotides read TGTGCCAGCAGGCCTATCCGGGCCAAAAACATTCAGTACTTC. As protein: CASRPIRAKNIQYF.

This sequence joins TRBV27 and TRBJ2-6; D not resolved. CDR3 length: 16 residues. V shed 4 bases and J shed 4 bases, with 14 bases lying between them. Germline V lookup: CDR1 MNHEY, CDR2 SMNVEV (reference sequence). CDR3 in amino acids: CASSWVRGSGANVLTF. As DNA, the CDR3 is TGTGCCAGCAGTTGGGTTCGAGGTTCCGGGGCCAACGTCCTGACTTTC.

The rearrangement uses TRBV7-6 and TRBJ1-2, with D possibly TRBD1 on 6 matching bases. Trimming removed 5 bases at V and 4 bases at J, with 11 bases between. This CDR3 spans 13 amino acids. The germline V gene encodes CDR1 SGHVS and CDR2 FNYEAQ. CDR3 DNA: TGTGCCAGCAGCCCCGACAGGTCCTATGGCTACACCTTC. The encoded protein is CASSPDRSYGYTF.

The rearrangement joins TRBV4-1 to TRBJ1-5; 8 bases align to TRBD1. Per germline, CDR1 MGHRA and CDR2 YSYEKL. This CDR3 contains 15 residues. J gave up 3 bases and V 4 bases, and 5 bases lay outside the gene matches. In nucleotides, the CDR3 is TGCGCCAGCAGCCCGGACAGGGACCCCAATCAGCCCCAGCATTTT. Translated, it gives CASSPDRDPNQPQHF.

This chain uses TRBV11-1 with TRBJ1-5; TRBD1 is a possible D gene (6 bases). The CDR3 spans 14 residues. Trimming left V 4 bases short and J 4 bases short, with 11 bases between. Germline CDR1 reads SGHAT; CDR2 reads FQDESV (reference sequence). CDR3 in amino acids: CASSYRVVNQPQHF. The CDR3 coding sequence is TGTGCCAGCAGCTACAGGGTAGTGAATCAGCCCCAGCATTTT.

The rearrangement joins TRBV5-1 to TRBJ2-1, with a tentative D call TRBD2 (5 bases). Germline-derived CDR1 and CDR2 are SGHRS and YFSETQ. V was cut by 4 bases and J by 5 bases, with 19 bases left in between. The CDR3 sequence is 16 residues long. The CDR3 region is CASSPSGEMTHNEQFF. CDR3 bases: TGCGCCAGCAGCCCGTCTGGGGAGATGACTCACAATGAGCAGTTCTTC.

The chain links TRBV11-3 to TRBJ1-1; TRBD1 aligns across 7 bases. Germline CDR1 and CDR2: SGHNT and YENEEA. The CDR3 covers 17 residues. V dropped 4 bases and J dropped 2; count of bases not matched to a gene: 13. The CDR3 here is CASSSLPGQEPNTEAFF. The CDR3 nucleotides read TGTGCCAGCAGCTCATTACCCGGACAGGAGCCAAACACTGAAGCTTTCTTT.

The rearrangement uses TRBV5-6 and TRBJ2-7; the match to TRBD2 covers 7 bases. Germline CDR1 SGHDT, CDR2 YYEEEE. Trimming cost V 2 bases and J 3 bases; bases outside gene matches: 5. The CDR3 runs to 14 residues. CDR3 sequence (DNA): TGTGCCAGCAGCTTCGGTGGGGAGGGCTACGAGCAGTACTTC. This translates into CASSFGGEGYEQYF.

This clone appeared a few times. The chain carries TRBV14 and TRBJ2-5; 11 nucleotides align to TRBD2. The germline gives CDR1 SGHDN, CDR2 FVKESK. Losses at the gene ends were 8 bases for V and 0 bases for J; bases not matched to a gene: 8. The CDR3 has 16 residues. CDR3 region: CASATLAGDDQETQYF. CDR3 in DNA: TGTGCCAGCGCTACACTAGCGGGGGACGACCAAGAGACCCAGTACTTC.

The chain combines TRBV6-5 with TRBJ2-7; TRBD1 agrees at 8 bases. With V trimmed by 4 bases and J by 4 bases, 3 bases remained unmatched. The germline gives CDR1 MNHEY, CDR2 SVGAGI. The CDR3 consists of 13 residues. Written as DNA, the CDR3 is TGTGCCAGCAGTTGGGGACAGGCGTACGAGCAGTACTTC. Its protein product is CASSWGQAYEQYF.

The rearrangement links TRBV7-6 to TRBJ1-4; D perhaps matches TRBD1 (5 bases). Germline assignment: CDR1 SGHVS and CDR2 FNYEAQ. The CDR3 has 17 amino acids. The V gene lost 0 bases and the J gene lost 3 bases, with 14 bases spanning the gap. In nucleotides, the CDR3 is TGTGCCAGCAGCTTAGCGGGCGTGGGGCGGTCTAATGAAAAACTGTTTTTT. Encoded protein: CASSLAGVGRSNEKLFF.